This T cell receptor (beta chain) was recovered during a study of immune heterogeneity within non-small cell lung tumors. Study-level findings and limits: Between individual patients, the high-frequency T-cell receptor beta clonotypes largely differed.

Multiplex PCR amplified the TCR beta CDR3 region. Its first round ran for 10 to 11 cycles with 32 V and 13 J primers. TCRdb passed the multiplex PCR reads through MiXCR, listing each CDR3 protein once. There are around 6,000 distinct CDR3 sequences in the sample; around a fifth occur only once, and 8.6% lies in the top ten. The V end was cut by 6 bases, the J end by 0 bases, with 11 bases between. Germline loops: CDR1 MGHRA, CDR2 YSYEKL. The CDR3 is 15 amino acids. Ten or more counts support this clonotype. The antigen is not known. The template consisted of bulk tumor genomic DNA, with roughly 0.65 ug used per sample. Every primary tumor yielded several biopsies, spaced far apart, that were taken during surgery. Patients underwent curative surgery for non-small cell lung cancer (untreated and newly diagnosed).

This receptor was taken from a man aged 70-80 years with non-small cell lung cancer. Sequencing used lung tumor tissue. The rearrangement uses TRBV4-1 and TRBJ1-4; no firm D call. CDR3 sequence reads: CASSLTVSTNEKLFF. The CDR3, as DNA: TGCGCCAGCAGTCTCACAGTATCAACTAATGAAAAACTGTTTTTT.